This TCR beta chain was observed in a study of cytomegalovirus exposure and HLA in healthy donors. In this sample, this clone turned up a few times. CDR3 length equals 12 residues. V was clipped by 0 bases and J by 7 bases, with 5 bases between them. Germline V gene data show CDR1 as SGHRS and CDR2 as YFSETQ. PCR primers comprised 60 Vbeta and 13 Jbeta primers. Repertoires were generated with immunoSEQ multiplex PCR, while TCRdb's copy carries only in-frame clones and drops some. The repertoire has around 120,000 clones, approximately 81% of them found once; the top ten carry about 0.76%. The chain combines TRBV5-1 with TRBJ1-5; D not certain. The sequence derives from a man younger than 35 in good health and CMV-seronegative. The sample comprised PBMCs. CDR3 bases: TGCGCCAGCAGCTTGGATGGCCAGCCCCAGCATTTT. Translated, it gives CASSLDGQPQHF.